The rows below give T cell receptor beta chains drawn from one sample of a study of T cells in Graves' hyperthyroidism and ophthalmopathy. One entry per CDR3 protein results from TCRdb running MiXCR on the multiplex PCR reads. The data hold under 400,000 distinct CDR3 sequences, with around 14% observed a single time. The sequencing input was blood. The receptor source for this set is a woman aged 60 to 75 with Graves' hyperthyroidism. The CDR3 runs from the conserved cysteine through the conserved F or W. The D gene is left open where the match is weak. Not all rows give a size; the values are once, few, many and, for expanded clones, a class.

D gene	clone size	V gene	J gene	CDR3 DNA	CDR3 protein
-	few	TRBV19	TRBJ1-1	TGTGCCAGTACAGCAGGGAGAGCTTTCTTT	CASTAGRAFF
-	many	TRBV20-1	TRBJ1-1	TGCAGTGCTGAAAGGAGGGGGATGAACACTGAAGCTTTCTTT	CSAERRGMNTEAFF
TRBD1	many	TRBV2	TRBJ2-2	TGTGCCAGCAGTGAAGTCCCCTTTGGACAGGGCTCTCGGACCGGGGAGCTGTTTTTT	CASSEVPFGQGSRTGELFF
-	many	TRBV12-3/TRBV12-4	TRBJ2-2	TGTGCCAGCAGACAGGTGGACACCGGGGAGCTGTTTTTT	CASRQVDTGELFF
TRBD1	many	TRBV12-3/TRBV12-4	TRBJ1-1	TGTGCCAGCAGTTTACCCCCAGAATTGACAGGGATGAACACTGAAGCTTTCTTT	CASSLPPELTGMNTEAFF
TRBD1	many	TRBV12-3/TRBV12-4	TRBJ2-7	TGTGCCAGCAGCCATGGGACAGGTCCCCACGAGCAGTACTTC	CASSHGTGPHEQYF
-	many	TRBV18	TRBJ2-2	TGTGCCAGCTCACTAACGGGGACAACCGGGGAGCTGTTTTTT	CASSLTGTTGELFF
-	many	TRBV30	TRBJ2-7	TGTGCCTGGAGTTCCCTATCCTACGAGCAGTACTTC	CAWSSLSYEQYF
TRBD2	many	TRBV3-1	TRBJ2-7	TGTGCCAGCAGCCGCCAGGGGCTAGCGGGAGCCTACGAGCAGTACTTC	CASSRQGLAGAYEQYF
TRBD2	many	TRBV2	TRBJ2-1	TGTGCCAGCAGTGAGGTGACTAGCGTTGGTGAGCAGTTCTTC	CASSEVTSVGEQFF
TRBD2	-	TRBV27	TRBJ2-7	TGTGCCAGCAGTTCTCTGACTAGCGGGAGCCACGAGCAGTACTTC	CASSSLTSGSHEQYF
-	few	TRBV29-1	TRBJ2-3	TGCAGCGTTGAGGAGCTACGCGACGGAGCATATACGCAGTATTTT	CSVEELRDGAYTQYF
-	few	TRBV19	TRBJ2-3	TGTGCCAGTACCAAGGACACCCGCACAGATACGCAGTATTTT	CASTKDTRTDTQYF
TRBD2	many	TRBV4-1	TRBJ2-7	TGCGCCAGCAGCCAAGGTACGGGTATCAGCGGGGGCGAGCAGTACTTC	CASSQGTGISGGEQYF
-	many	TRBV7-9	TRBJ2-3	TGTGCCAGCAGCTCCCCCGGGGCGGATACGCAGTATTTT	CASSSPGADTQYF
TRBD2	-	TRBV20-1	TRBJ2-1	TGCAGTGCTAGACTAGCGGGGCTCTACAATGAGCAGTTCTTC	CSARLAGLYNEQFF
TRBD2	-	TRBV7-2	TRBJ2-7	TGTGCCAGCAGAGCCCGGGGTAGCGGGACCGAGCAGTACTTC	CASRARGSGTEQYF
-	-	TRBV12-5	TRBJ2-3	TGTGCTAGTGGTTTAGGGGGGGGCCGCACAGATACGCAGTATTTT	CASGLGGGRTDTQYF
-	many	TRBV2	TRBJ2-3	TGTGCCTGGGCTCCGAGTGTGGAGGTAGATACGCAGTATTTT	CAWAPSVEVDTQYF
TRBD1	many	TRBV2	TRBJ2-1	TGTGCCAGCAGAGGGACAGGGGCTTTGAATGAGCAGTTCTTC	CASRGTGALNEQFF
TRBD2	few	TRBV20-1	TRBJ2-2	TGCAGTGCTAGACCGGGACTAGCGGGAGCCGGGGAGCTGTTTTTT	CSARPGLAGAGELFF
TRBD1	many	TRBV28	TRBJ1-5	TGTGCCAGCAGTTTATTCCCAGGGGGCGGGAATCAGCCCCAGCATTTT	CASSLFPGGGNQPQHF
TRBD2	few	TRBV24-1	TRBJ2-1	TGTGCCACCAGTGAAAGCGGGAGGGCCTTTCCCTACAATGAGCAGTTCTTC	CATSESGRAFPYNEQFF
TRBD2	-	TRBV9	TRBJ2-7	TGTGCCAGCAGCGTAGGGGGACTACCGACCTACGAGCAGTACTTC	CASSVGGLPTYEQYF
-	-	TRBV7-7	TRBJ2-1	TGTGCTAGCAGCTTAGCGCGGGGTGGGAATGAGCAGTTCTTC	CASSLARGGNEQFF
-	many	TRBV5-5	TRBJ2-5	TGTGCCAGCAGCTTGCGGACAGCTTTCCAAGAGACCCAGTACTTC	CASSLRTAFQETQYF
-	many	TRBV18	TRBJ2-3	TGTGCCAGCCTCAAGGATCTCGCCACAGATACGCAGTATTTT	CASLKDLATDTQYF
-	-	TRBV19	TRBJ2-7	TGTGCCAGTGCCCGGCTGATGGACCACGAGCAGTACTTC	CASARLMDHEQYF
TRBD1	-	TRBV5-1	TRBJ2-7	TGCGCCAGCAGCCGAGCCACCGGGACAGGGAACTACGAGCAGTACTTC	CASSRATGTGNYEQYF
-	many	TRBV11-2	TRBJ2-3	TGTGCCACCAAAGCAGCACATGTAAAAGATACGCAGTATTTT	CATKAAHVKDTQYF
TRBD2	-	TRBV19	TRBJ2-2	TGTGCCAGTAGACCGGGGACTAGCGGGAGATCCGGGGAGCTGTTTTTT	CASRPGTSGRSGELFF
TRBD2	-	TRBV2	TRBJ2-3	TGTGCCAGCAGTGCACCGGGACTAGCGGGAGCAGATACGCAGTATTTT	CASSAPGLAGADTQYF
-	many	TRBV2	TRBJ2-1	TGTGCCAGCCTGACCGGGGGCGGTTACAATGAGCAGTTCTTC	CASLTGGGYNEQFF
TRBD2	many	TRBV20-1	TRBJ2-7	TGCAGTGGGAAAACTAGCGCATCGTCCTACGAGCAGTACTTC	CSGKTSASSYEQYF
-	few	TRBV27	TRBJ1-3	TGTGCCAGCAGTTTATCGGGGGGATCTAGCTCTGGAAACACCATATATTTT	CASSLSGGSSSGNTIYF
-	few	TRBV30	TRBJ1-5	TGTGCCTGGAGCCCCAATTCTTATCAGCCCCAGCATTTT	CAWSPNSYQPQHF
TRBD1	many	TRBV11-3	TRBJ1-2	TGTGCCAGCAGCCCGGGACAGGGGGCTCGTTATGGCTACACCTTC	CASSPGQGARYGYTF
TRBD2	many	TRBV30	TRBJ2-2	TGTGACTTACTAGCGGGAGTTAACGGGGAGCTGTTTTTT	CDLLAGVNGELFF
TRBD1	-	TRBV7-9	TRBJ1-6	TGTGCCAGCAGCCGGGCAGAAGGGACAGCCTCGCCCCTCCACTTT	CASSRAEGTASPLHF
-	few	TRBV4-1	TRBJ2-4	TGCGCCAGCAGCCAACCTGCCAGGGGATGGGACAAAAACATTCAGTACTTC	CASSQPARGWDKNIQYF
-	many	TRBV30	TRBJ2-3	TGTGCCAGGGGCGGAGATACGCAGTATTTT	CARGGDTQYF
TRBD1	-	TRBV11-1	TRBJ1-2	TGTGCCAGCAGCTCGACAGGGGACTATGGCTACACCTTC	CASSSTGDYGYTF
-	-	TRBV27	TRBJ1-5	TGTGCCAGCAGGCTCACAGGGTTAGGATCCAATCAGCCCCAGCATTTT	CASRLTGLGSNQPQHF
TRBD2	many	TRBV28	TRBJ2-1	TGTGCCAGCACTGTGAGCGGGATGAACAATGAGCAGTTCTTC	CASTVSGMNNEQFF
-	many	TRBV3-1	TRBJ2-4	TGTGCCAGCAGCCAAGACAGAGGGAACATTCAGTACTTC	CASSQDRGNIQYF
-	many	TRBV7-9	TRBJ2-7	TGTGCCAGCAGAACAACAGGGAGCTCCTACGAGCAGTACTTC	CASRTTGSSYEQYF
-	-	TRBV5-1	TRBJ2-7	TGCGCCAGCAGCTTGAGGTGGGGGTCGGGGGAGCAGTACTTC	CASSLRWGSGEQYF
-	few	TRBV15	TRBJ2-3	TGTGCCACCAGCAGAGTTCCCTTGTTGGATCCTAGCACAGATACGCAGTATTTT	CATSRVPLLDPSTDTQYF
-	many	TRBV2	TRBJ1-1	TGTGCCAGCAGTGAAAGCTCGAACACTGAAGCTTTCTTT	CASSESSNTEAFF
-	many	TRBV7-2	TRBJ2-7	TGTGCCAGCAGCTCCGACAGGTACGAGCAGTACTTC	CASSSDRYEQYF
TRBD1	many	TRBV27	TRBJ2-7	TGTGCCAGCAACTACAACGGACAGGGGGCAAAGAACGAGCAGTACTTC	CASNYNGQGAKNEQYF
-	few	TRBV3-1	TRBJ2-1	TGTGCCAGCAGCCGTCGAACGGGAGAGCAGTTCTTC	CASSRRTGEQFF
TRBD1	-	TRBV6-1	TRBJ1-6	TGTGCCATCAGACCAGGGGGAACCTATAATTCACCCCTCCACTTT	CAIRPGGTYNSPLHF
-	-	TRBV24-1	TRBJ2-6	TGTGCCACCAGTGAGAGCTATACCCCCTCTGGGGCCAACGTCCTGACTTTC	CATSESYTPSGANVLTF
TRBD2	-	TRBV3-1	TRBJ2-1	TGTGCCAGCAGCCATGGGACTAGCGGGAGGGGCTCCTACAATGAGCAGTTCTTC	CASSHGTSGRGSYNEQFF
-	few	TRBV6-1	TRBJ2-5	TGTGCCAGCACCTACCTACAGCACCAAGAGACCCAGTACTTC	CASTYLQHQETQYF